This section outlines one T cell receptor (beta chain) sequence together with its context. Each CDR3 protein gets one entry after TCRdb re-called the RT-PCR reads with MiXCR. The data contain approximately 720,000 distinct CDR3 sequences, 14% of them seen just once; the ten biggest clones take up around 3.3%. Germline V lookup: CDR1 SGHVS, CDR2 FNYEAQ. The CDR3 sequence is 16 residues long. The V and J ends lost 1 base and 4 bases respectively, with 13 bases between them. The source is a female donor in good health, serving as a healthy control. V and J are TRBV7-6 and TRBJ2-2, with D perhaps assigned TRBD1 or TRBD2 (5 bases each). The sample was memory CD4+ T cells from blood. The CDR3 nucleotides read TGTGCCAGCAGCTTAGGGCTGTCGGGGCCCACCGGGGAGCTGTTTTTT. Translation: CASSLGLSGPTGELFF.